The 24 T cell receptor beta chains listed next were all sequenced from one sample in a study of early T cells in non-severe SARS-CoV-2 infection. TCRdb re-derived calls from the 5' RACE reads in MiXCR, one entry per CDR3 protein. The sample lists over 85,000 distinct CDR3 sequences; around an eighth were seen once. The starting material was whole blood, obtained at baseline. The receptors derive from an adult who was a healthcare worker with PCR-confirmed SARS-CoV-2 infection or an uninfected control (not recorded which).

The J gene is TRBJ2-5, the V gene TRBV7-9, with unresolved D. In germline, CDR1 is SEHNR, CDR2 FQNEAQ (reference sequence). V lost 6 bases and J 5 bases, leaving 16 bases between the germline ends. This CDR3 has 14 amino acids. The CDR3 nucleotides read TGTGCCAGCAGGTTAATTGGGTCTTTGGAGACCCAGTACTTC. Protein: CASRLIGSLETQYF.

The V and J genes are TRBV20-1 and TRBJ2-3; 9 nucleotides agree with TRBD2. This CDR3 has 12 residues. Germline V gene data show CDR1 as DFQATT and CDR2 as SNEGSKA (reference sequence). The CDR3 here is CSSSGGTDTQYF. The CDR3 nucleotides read TGCAGCTCTAGCGGGGGCACAGATACGCAGTATTTT.

The CDR3 loop is CASSAEDGFSNIQYF. The CDR3 DNA is TGTGCCAGCAGCGCTGAAGACGGCTTCTCAAACATTCAGTACTTC. The chain couples TRBV7-6 to TRBJ2-4, with unresolved D. CDR1 SGHVS and CDR2 FNYEAQ come from the germline V gene. This CDR3 has 15 amino acids. V lost 5 bases, J lost 6 bases, and 17 bases lay in between.

This clonotype was counted at least ten times. The chain links TRBV5-4 to TRBJ1-2, with 7 nucleotides matching TRBD1. Germline values: CDR1 SGHNT, CDR2 YYREEE (reference sequence). This CDR3 has 13 residues. Trimming at V came to 4 bases and at J to 2 bases, leaving 2 bases not matched to a gene. CDR3 loop: CASSPDRNYGYTF. CDR3 DNA: TGTGCCAGCAGCCCGGACAGGAACTATGGCTACACCTTC. The whole variable domain, remainder taken from reference TRBV5-4 and TRBJ1-2, is ETGVTQSPTHLIKTRGQQVTLRCSSQSGHNTVSWYQQALGQGPQFIFQYYREEENGRGNFPPRFSGLQFPNYSSELNVNALELDDSALYLCASSPDRNYGYTFGSGTRLTVV.

This clonotype was seen a few times. The chain combines TRBV6-5 with TRBJ1-6, with D unresolved. The CDR3 runs 15 residues. V was pared by 0 bases and J by 10 bases, with 13 bases between. Germline V CDR1 and CDR2: MNHEY, SVGAGI. The CDR3 sequence is CASSYSKILPSPLHF. The CDR3 DNA reads as TGTGCCAGCAGTTACTCCAAGATATTACCCTCACCCCTCCACTTT.

This clonotype was found many times. The chain carries TRBV11-2 and TRBJ1-1, with D hard to call. In germline, CDR1 is SGHAT, CDR2 FQNNGV. The CDR3 sequence is 13 residues long. V was trimmed by 4 bases and J by 0 bases, leaving 6 bases between them. DNA for the CDR3: TGTGCCAGCAGCTCACTCCTGAACACTGAAGCTTTCTTT. Translating gives CASSSLLNTEAFF. The full variable domain, rest sourced from reference TRBV11-2 and TRBJ1-1, is EAGVAQSPRYKIIEKRQSVAFWCNPISGHATLYWYQQILGQGPKLLIQFQNNGVVDDSQLPKDRFSAERLKGVDSTLKIQPAKLEDSAVYLCASSSLLNTEAFFGQGTRLTVV.

Notes on this clonotype: The junction and the germline gene differ at one end; a read error may be behind it. The chain joins TRBV3-1 to TRBJ2-3, with D perhaps matching TRBD1 (6 bases). The CDR3 spans 13 residues. Germline loops: CDR1 LGHDT, CDR2 YNNKEL (reference sequence). The CDR3 nucleotides are TGTGTCAGCAGCCAAGGGGGACCAGATACGCAGTATTTT. Protein: CVSSQGGPDTQYF.

This clonotype was counted a few times. The chain joins TRBV5-1 to TRBJ1-2, with 7 bases identical to TRBD1. The V and J ends lost 0 bases and 6 bases, in that order; junction bases with no gene match: 2. CDR1 and CDR2 (germline): SGHRS, YFSETQ. This CDR3 is 13 amino acids long. DNA for the CDR3: TGCGCCAGCAGCTTGGGACAGGGACATGGCTACACCTTC. Translated: CASSLGQGHGYTF.

The rearrangement uses TRBV7-9 and TRBJ1-1; possible D gene TRBD1, 5 bases. There are 12 residues in the CDR3. With 8 bases removed from V and 3 bases from J, the gap between germline ends came to 10 bases. Germline CDR1 SEHNR, CDR2 FQNEAQ (reference sequence). CDR3 DNA: TGTGCCAGCCGACTAGGGGACACTGAAGCTTTCTTT. Translating it yields CASRLGDTEAFF.

The table lists this clonotype with a few counts. The gene calls are TRBV14 and TRBJ2-3; D gene uncertain. Trimming pared 6 bases from V and 4 bases from J, leaving 14 bases between. Germline V gives CDR1 SGHDN, CDR2 FVKESK. CDR3 length equals 14 residues. The CDR3 region is CASSLTLASDTQYF. In DNA form, the CDR3 reads TGTGCCAGCAGTTTGACGTTGGCCTCAGATACGCAGTATTTT.

V and J are TRBV5-8 and TRBJ1-2; 7 bases are a match to TRBD1. Germline assignment: CDR1 SGHTS and CDR2 YDEGEE. This CDR3 has 13 residues. Losses at the gene ends were 3 bases for V and 4 bases for J; bases not matched to a gene: 3. The CDR3 region has the DNA TGTGCCAGCAGCTGGGACAGCATCTATGGCTACACCTTC. Translated: CASSWDSIYGYTF.

This clonotype was observed a few times. The gene calls are TRBV2 and TRBJ2-2, with 7 bases fitting TRBD2. V shed 7 bases and J 0 bases; nucleotides not matched to a gene: 5. In germline, CDR1 is SNHLY, CDR2 FYNNEI. The CDR3 loop spans 15 amino acids. The CDR3 nucleotides are TGTGCCAGCACAAGGGACTACGCGAACACCGGGGAGCTGTTTTTT. Its protein product is CASTRDYANTGELFF.

This chain joins TRBV19 and TRBJ2-6, with D possibly TRBD1 on 6 matching bases. Germline values: CDR1 LNHDA, CDR2 SQIVND (reference sequence). The ends were cut back, 3 bases at V and 0 bases at J, with 6 bases in the middle. This CDR3 has 15 amino acids. The CDR3 nucleotides read TGTGCCAGTAGTATCAGGGGCTCTGGGGCCAACGTCCTGACTTTC. This sequence encodes CASSIRGSGANVLTF.

This clonotype was detected ten times or more. This chain joins TRBV14 and TRBJ2-5; possibly TRBD2 for D (5 bases). This CDR3 region has 15 residues. Per germline, CDR1 SGHDN and CDR2 FVKESK. Trimming removed 4 bases from V and 5 bases from J, with 17 bases in between. The CDR3 protein is CASSPSRSRVETQYF. The DNA of the CDR3 is TGTGCCAGCAGCCCCAGCAGGTCGAGGGTGGAGACCCAGTACTTC.

This clonotype has more than one count but fewer than ten. CDR3 sequence: CASSYSQGREAFF. The CDR3 bases are TGTGCCAGCAGTTACTCGCAGGGTCGGGAAGCTTTCTTT. J is TRBJ1-1 and V is TRBV6-6; D possibly corresponds to TRBD1 (5 bases). V was cut by 0 bases and J by 8 bases, with 10 bases left in between. Germline lookup yields CDR1 MNHNY and CDR2 SVGAGI (reference sequence). The CDR3 has 13 amino acids.

This clonotype appeared a few times. The chain couples TRBV24-1 to TRBJ2-1, with TRBD1 identical over 7 bases. This CDR3 has 17 amino acids. Germline V lookup: CDR1 KGHDR, CDR2 SFDVKD. The V and J ends lost 0 bases and 1 base, in that order; junction bases with no gene match: 5. The CDR3 bases are TGTGCCACCAGTGATTTGGAGACAGGGAGATCCTACAATGAGCAGTTCTTC. This sequence encodes CATSDLETGRSYNEQFF.

In its sample, this clonotype was seen many times. This chain uses TRBV2 with TRBJ1-2; possibly TRBD1 for D (6 bases). Trimming took 8 bases from V and 4 from J, leaving 20 bases between them. The CDR3 loop spans 15 amino acids. Germline assignment: CDR1 SNHLY and CDR2 FYNNEI. Here the CDR3 reads CASFDPSRGSYGYTF. The CDR3 DNA sequence: TGTGCCAGCTTCGATCCCTCCAGGGGCTCCTATGGCTACACCTTC.

In DNA form, the CDR3 reads TGTGCCAGCAGTTCCCGGGACAGGGACACCGGGGAGCTGTTTTTT. It specifies CASSSRDRDTGELFF. The chain employs TRBV6-1 and TRBJ2-2; 9 bases map to TRBD1. CDR3 size: 15 residues. Trimming at V came to 5 bases and at J to 3 bases, leaving 4 bases not matched to a gene. Germline CDR1 reads MNHNS; CDR2 reads SASEGT.

A few counts support this clonotype. CDR3 nucleotide sequence: TGCGCCAGCAGCCAAGAACAGGGAGCCTCCTACAATGAGCAGTTCTTC. Encoded protein: CASSQEQGASYNEQFF. The chain employs TRBV4-1 and TRBJ2-1; TRBD1 is a possible D gene (6 bases). The CDR3 sequence is 16 residues long. Deletions cut 0 bases from V and 0 bases from J, with 9 bases between. Germline CDR1 MGHRA, CDR2 YSYEKL.

This clonotype has just a few counts. The chain couples TRBV4-1 to TRBJ2-5, with D tentatively TRBD2 (6 bases). Germline-derived CDR1 and CDR2 are MGHRA and YSYEKL. This CDR3 spans 12 amino acids. V lost 6 bases to trimming and J lost 7 bases, with 12 bases between them. DNA of the CDR3: TGCGCCAGCAGTTTACCCGGGGGGACCCAGTACTTC. It codes for CASSLPGGTQYF.

The chain joins TRBV13 to TRBJ1-1, with D perhaps TRBD1 (6 bases). V was shortened by 4 bases and J by 0 bases, with 15 bases between the two germline ends. The CDR3 extends over 16 amino acids. The germline gives CDR1 PRHDT, CDR2 FYEKMQ (reference sequence). For the CDR3, the DNA is TGTGCCAGCAGCTCTGTGACAGGTTACATGAACACTGAAGCTTTCTTT. The encoded protein is CASSSVTGYMNTEAFF. The full variable domain, its missing parts supplied by reference TRBV13 and TRBJ1-1, is AAGVIQSPRHLIKEKRETATLKCYPIPRHDTVYWYQQGPGQDPQFLISFYEKMQSDKGSIPDRFSAQQFSDYHSELNMSSLELGDSALYFCASSSVTGYMNTEAFFGQGTRLTVV.

This clonotype was counted a few times. V is TRBV6-1 and J is TRBJ1-5; unclear D gene. The CDR3 is 11 residues long. V was cut by 6 bases and J by 5 bases, with 5 bases left in between. Per the germline V gene, CDR1 is MNHNS and CDR2 is SASEGT. For the CDR3, the DNA is TGTGCCAGCAGATCTGATCAGCCCCAGCATTTT. Its protein is CASRSDQPQHF.

The sample holds a few counts of this clonotype. This chain uses TRBV9 with TRBJ1-1; possibly TRBD1 for D (5 bases). The CDR3 consists of 14 residues. Deletions cut 1 base from V and 1 base from J, with 8 bases between. The germline gives CDR1 SGDLS, CDR2 YYNGEE. CDR3 sequence: CASSVSGRNTEAFF. CDR3 DNA: TGTGCCAGCAGCGTATCAGGGCGGAACACTGAAGCTTTCTTT.

This clonotype has just a few counts. This chain connects TRBV28 to TRBJ2-3, with D possibly being TRBD2 (7 bases). Germline V gives CDR1 MDHEN, CDR2 SYDVKM. The germline V and J ends were trimmed by 7 bases and 3 bases, with 29 bases remaining between them. This CDR3 has 19 amino acids. This CDR3 is CASTILGYREGKSTDTQYF. CDR3 bases: TGTGCCAGCACCATCCTCGGTTACAGGGAGGGTAAGAGTACAGATACGCAGTATTTT. The full variable domain, in which reference TRBV28 and TRBJ2-3 provide the parts outside the CDR3, is DVKVTQSSRYLVKRTGEKVFLECVQDMDHENMFWYRQDPGLGLRLIYFSYDVKMKEKGDIPEGYSVSREKKERFSLILESASTNQTSMYLCASTILGYREGKSTDTQYFGPGTRLTVL.